Detailed here is one T cell receptor beta chain. Its antigen is unknown. These data are taken from a study of T cells after yellow fever vaccination. General study points: The secondary T-cell response peaked on day 5, not day 15, but was weaker. FACS-sorted repertoires could contain abundant clonotypes contaminating from the bulk population. A large majority of primary-vaccination clones showed up again after the booster (about 96% CD4, around 85% CD8).

They built TCR cDNA with 5'RACE template switching, a step that put in a universal primer site and UMIs. TCRdb called the 5' RACE reads again in MiXCR, with one record for every CDR3 protein. This table has 620,000 or so distinct CDR3 sequences, around 12% appearing once. V lost 4 bases, J lost 10 bases, and 14 bases lay in between. This CDR3 has 12 amino acids. The germline V gene has CDR1 SGHKS and CDR2 YYEKEE (reference sequence). The gene calls are TRBV5-5 and TRBJ1-1, with a weak D call TRBD1 (5 bases). The sample was PBMCs, taken on the day of the yellow fever booster vaccination. The sequence derives from a man between 25 and 39 years old who received the YFV17D yellow fever vaccine. CDR3 region: CASSTRERRAFF. The CDR3 bases are TGTGCCAGCAGCACCAGGGAGAGGAGAGCTTTCTTT.